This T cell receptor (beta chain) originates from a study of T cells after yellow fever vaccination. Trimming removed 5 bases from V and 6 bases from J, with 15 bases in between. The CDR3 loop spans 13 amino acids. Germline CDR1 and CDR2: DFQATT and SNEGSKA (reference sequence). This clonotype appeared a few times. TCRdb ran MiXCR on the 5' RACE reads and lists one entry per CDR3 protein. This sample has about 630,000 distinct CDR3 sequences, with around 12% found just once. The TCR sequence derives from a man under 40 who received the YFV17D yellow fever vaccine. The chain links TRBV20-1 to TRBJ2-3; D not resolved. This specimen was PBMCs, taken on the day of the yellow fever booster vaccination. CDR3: CSAFPPVFDTQYF. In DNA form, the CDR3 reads TGCAGTGCTTTTCCTCCAGTGTTTGATACGCAGTATTTT.